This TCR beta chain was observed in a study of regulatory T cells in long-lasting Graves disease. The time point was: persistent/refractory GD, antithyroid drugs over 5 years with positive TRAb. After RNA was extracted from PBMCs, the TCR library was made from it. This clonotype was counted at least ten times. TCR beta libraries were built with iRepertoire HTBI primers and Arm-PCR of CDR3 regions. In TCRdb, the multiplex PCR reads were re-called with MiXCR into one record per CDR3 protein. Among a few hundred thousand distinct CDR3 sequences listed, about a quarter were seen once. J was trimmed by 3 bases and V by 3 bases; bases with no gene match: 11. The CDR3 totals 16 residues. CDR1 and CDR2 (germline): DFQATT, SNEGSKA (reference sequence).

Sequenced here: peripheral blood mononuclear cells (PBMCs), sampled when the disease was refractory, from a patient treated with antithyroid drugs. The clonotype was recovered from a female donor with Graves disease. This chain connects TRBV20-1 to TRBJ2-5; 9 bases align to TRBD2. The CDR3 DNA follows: TGCAGTGCTAGTGGATCCGCGGGAGGGCTTGAAGAGACCCAGTACTTC. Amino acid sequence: CSASGSAGGLEETQYF.